These T cell receptor beta chains were read from a single sample in a study of spatial heterogeneity in lung cancer. TCRdb recomputed calls from the 5' RACE reads with MiXCR, one row per CDR3 protein. The repertoire consists of roughly 70,000 distinct CDR3 sequences, with about 14% occurring once and the leading ten covering 7.2%. The specimen comprised PBMCs, sampled at surgery. The receptors originated from a male donor with early-stage non-small cell lung cancer. Each CDR3 is given with its conserved first and last residue. A D gene is named only where the DNA matches it firmly. Clone size is given for some rows only: seen once, a few or many times, or a class if the clone is expanded.

cdr3_aa cdr3_nt clone_size v_call d_call j_call
CASSQVISSYNEQFF TGCGCCAGCAGCCAAGTTATAAGCTCCTACAATGAGCAGTTCTTC - TRBV4-1 - TRBJ2-1
CSVGSGPGNTIYF TGCAGCGTTGGATCAGGGCCTGGAAACACCATATATTTT few TRBV29-1 - TRBJ1-3
CASSEIKNTEAFF TGCGCCAGCAGTGAGATCAAGAACACTGAAGCTTTCTTT many TRBV10-2 - TRBJ1-1
CASSFTSGATDTQYF TGTGCCAGCAGCTTTACTAGCGGGGCTACAGATACGCAGTATTTT few TRBV7-2 TRBD2 TRBJ2-3
CASSLLGVNTEAFF TGTGCCAGCAGCTTATTGGGGGTGAACACTGAAGCTTTCTTT - TRBV7-3 - TRBJ1-1
CSAPWGVNSPLHF TGCAGTGCCCCCTGGGGGGTAAATTCACCCCTCCACTTT - TRBV20-1 - TRBJ1-6
CASSPSGPSNEQFF TGTGCCAGCAGCCCTAGCGGGCCGAGCAATGAGCAGTTCTTC - TRBV5-6 TRBD2 TRBJ2-1
CASSTRLAGSTDTQYF TGTGCCAGCAGCACGCGACTAGCGGGAAGCACAGATACGCAGTATTTT few TRBV7-2 TRBD2 TRBJ2-3
CAIRDHILSGNTIYF TGTGCCATCCGGGACCACATTCTCTCTGGAAACACCATATATTTT few TRBV10-3 - TRBJ1-3
CSARDTPGFQPQHF TGCAGTGCTAGAGATACCCCAGGGTTTCAGCCCCAGCATTTT - TRBV20-1 - TRBJ1-5
CSVEVGGRDGYTF TGCAGCGTTGAAGTGGGGGGCCGGGATGGCTACACCTTC many TRBV29-1 - TRBJ1-2
CASSLRGIRASGRPTYEQYF TGTGCCAGCAGCTTACGGGGGATCCGGGCTAGCGGGAGGCCCACCTACGAGCAGTACTTC many TRBV7-2 TRBD2 TRBJ2-7
CASSQVATGYNQPQHF TGCGCCAGCAGCCAAGTGGCGACAGGGTACAATCAGCCCCAGCATTTT - TRBV4-1 TRBD1 TRBJ1-5
CASSIAGIETQYF TGTGCCAGTAGTATAGCAGGGATCGAGACCCAGTACTTC few TRBV19 - TRBJ2-5
CASSVGGEGYNEQFF TGTGCCAGCAGCGTGGGCGGCGAAGGCTACAATGAGCAGTTCTTC many TRBV9 - TRBJ2-1
CASSLLSRGHTGELFF TGTGCCAGCAGCTTACTTAGCAGGGGGCATACCGGGGAGCTGTTTTTT many TRBV7-2 TRBD1 TRBJ2-2
CASSSPVSARTDTQYF TGTGCCAGCAGCTCCCCGGTAAGCGCCCGCACAGATACGCAGTATTTT few TRBV9 - TRBJ2-3
CASSFSEYQPQHF TGTGCCAGCAGCTTTTCCGAGTATCAGCCCCAGCATTTT many TRBV7-2 - TRBJ1-5
CASSQDREPGPRETQYF TGTGCCAGCAGCCAAGATCGTGAGCCCGGACCAAGAGAGACCCAGTACTTC once TRBV3-1 - TRBJ2-5
CATSDSGASSKGYTF TGTGCCACCAGTGATTCCGGGGCATCTTCAAAGGGCTACACCTTC few TRBV24-1 - TRBJ1-2
CASSNRQGGKSPLHF TGTGCCAGCAGTAACCGACAGGGGGGCAAATCACCCCTCCACTTT few TRBV25-1 TRBD1 TRBJ1-6
CASSLALSGTNTGELFF TGTGCCAGCAGCTTAGCCCTCAGCGGGACGAACACCGGGGAGCTGTTTTTT many TRBV7-9 TRBD2 TRBJ2-2
CATGPLGTQYF TGTGCCACCGGGCCCCTAGGGACCCAGTACTTC many TRBV2 - TRBJ2-5
CASSLTSSSYNEQFF TGTGCCAGCAGCCTCACATCGAGCTCCTACAATGAGCAGTTCTTC many TRBV27 - TRBJ2-1
CASNTGGEDGYTF TGCGCCAGCAATACAGGGGGCGAGGATGGCTACACCTTC many TRBV5-1 TRBD1 TRBJ1-2
CSAGDGEQFF TGCAGCGCTGGGGATGGTGAGCAGTTCTTC many TRBV29-1 - TRBJ2-1
CASSQIGQAAQQFF TGCGCCAGCAGCCAAATCGGACAGGCCGCCCAGCAGTTCTTC few TRBV4-1 TRBD1 TRBJ2-1
CASSTQNRPLTYNEQFF TGTGCCAGCAGCACCCAAAATCGCCCCCTGACCTACAATGAGCAGTTCTTC many TRBV7-9 - TRBJ2-1
CASSVSGYGTDTQYF TGTGCCAGCAGCGTTAGCGGTTACGGCACAGATACGCAGTATTTT many TRBV9 - TRBJ2-3
CARSTYEGVRLYF TGTGCCCGGAGTACGTACGAGGGAGTCCGGCTTTACTTC - TRBV30 - TRBJ1-2
CASGDGQPNTGELFF TGTGCCAGCGGCGACGGACAGCCCAACACCGGGGAGCTGTTTTTT - TRBV7-9 - TRBJ2-2
CASSFGGPDTGELFF TGTGCCAGCAGCTTTGGTGGGCCGGACACCGGGGAGCTGTTTTTT - TRBV7-9 - TRBJ2-2
CSVRDPTMNTEAFF TGCAGCGTGCGGGACCCCACCATGAACACTGAAGCTTTCTTT few TRBV29-1 - TRBJ1-1